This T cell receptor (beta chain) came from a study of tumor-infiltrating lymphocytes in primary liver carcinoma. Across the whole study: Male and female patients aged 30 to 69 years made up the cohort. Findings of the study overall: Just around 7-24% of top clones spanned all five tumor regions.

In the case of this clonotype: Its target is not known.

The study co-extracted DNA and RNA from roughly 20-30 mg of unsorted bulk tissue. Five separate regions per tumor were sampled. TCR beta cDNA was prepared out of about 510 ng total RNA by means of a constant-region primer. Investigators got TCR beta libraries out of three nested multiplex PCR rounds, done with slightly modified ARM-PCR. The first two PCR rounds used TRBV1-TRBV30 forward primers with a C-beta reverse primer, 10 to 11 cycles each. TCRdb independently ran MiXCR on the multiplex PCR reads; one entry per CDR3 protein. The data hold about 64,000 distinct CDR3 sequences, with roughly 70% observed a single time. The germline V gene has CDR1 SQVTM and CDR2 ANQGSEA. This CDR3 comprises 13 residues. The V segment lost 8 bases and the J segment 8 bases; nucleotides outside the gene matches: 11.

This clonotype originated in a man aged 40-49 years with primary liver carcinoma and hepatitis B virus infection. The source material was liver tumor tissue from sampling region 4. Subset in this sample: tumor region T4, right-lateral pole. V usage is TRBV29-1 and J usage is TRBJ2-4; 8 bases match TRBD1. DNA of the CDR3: TGCAGCATAGAACCCGACAGGGGCGACATTCAGTACTTC. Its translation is CSIEPDRGDIQYF.